This T cell receptor beta chain was documented in a study of tissue T cells after allogeneic stem cell transplantation. V shed 2 bases, J shed 2 bases, and the junction held 6 bases outside the gene matches. Per germline, CDR1 LGHNA and CDR2 YNLKQL (reference sequence). CDR3 length: 18 amino acids. A word on this clone: What it recognizes is unknown. Gene names and germline refer to mouse. Coverage ceases 1 residue before the CDR3 finishes, and the germline J gene fills in the end.

Findings and limits, study-wide: Anatomically similar tissues had similar TCR repertoires within each patient.

CDR3 sequences, V/J genes, frequencies and template counts came from survey-depth TCRbeta sequencing. Profiled with immunoSEQ multiplex PCR; TCRdb holds only in-frame clones, not every one. The data hold around 2,700 clones, with about three fifths observed a single time. Sample time point: mouse harvest day 7 after allogeneic transplant. Each mouse received 10^7 T-cell-depleted marrow cells plus 10^6 splenic CD5+ T cells by tail vein. B6 (H2b) cells into BALB/c (H2d) mice; tissues taken at day 7 or 14. This clonotype originated in a female BALB/c mouse given C57BL/6 T cells with graft-versus-host disease after an allogeneic hematopoietic cell transplant. Input material: gut tissue. The chain joins TRBV5 to TRBJ2-3, with 14 bases matching TRBD2. CDR3 DNA, as far as it was read: TGTGCCAGCAGCCAAATCCCCGGGACTGGGGGGGCTGCAGAAACGCTGTAT. Translation: CASSQIPGTGGAAETLY. The CDR3, in full, reads CASSQIPGTGGAAETLYF.